This passage covers 15 T cell receptor beta chains from one sample sequenced in a study of T cell changes during pregnancy in multiple sclerosis. Clones were sequenced by immunoSEQ multiplex PCR, and TCRdb holds only the in-frame ones, with some missing. The table records tens of thousands of clones, 85% to 95% of them present only once. Material: peripheral blood, obtained after pregnancy. The source of these receptors is a female donor with multiple sclerosis, enrolled in a pregnancy study.

The chain combines TRBV6-1 with TRBJ2-5; TRBD2 aligns across 7 bases. J lost 3 bases, V lost 7 bases, and 11 bases had no gene match. This CDR3 contains 15 residues. The germline CDR1 and CDR2 sequences are MNHNS and SASEGT. The CDR3 DNA reads as TGTGCCAGCATGCTCCTGGCGGGAGCCGAAGAGACCCAGTACTTC. Protein sequence: CASMLLAGAEETQYF.

The V and J genes are TRBV13 and TRBJ2-5; the match to TRBD1 covers 8 bases. Germline CDR1 is PRHDT and CDR2 is FYEKMQ (reference sequence). With 2 bases clipped from V and 1 base from J, the junction kept 6 bases outside the gene matches. The length of the CDR3 is 16 residues. The CDR3 region has the DNA TGTGCCAGCAGCTTATCGGGACAGGCTTTCCAAGAGACCCAGTACTTC. Its protein product is CASSLSGQAFQETQYF.

J is TRBJ2-7 and V is TRBV4-1, with 9 bases that match TRBD2. The CDR3 totals 15 residues. The V gene's germline CDR1 is MGHRA and CDR2 YSYEKL. Trimming removed 4 bases from V and 0 bases from J; junction bases left unmatched: 4. CDR3 region: CASSLASGASYEQYF. CDR3 DNA: TGCGCCAGCAGCCTTGCTAGCGGGGCCTCCTACGAGCAGTACTTC.

The CDR3: CASSLEQVANYGYTF. DNA of the CDR3: TGTGCCAGCAGCTTAGAACAGGTCGCTAACTATGGCTACACCTTC. The chain links TRBV7-9 to TRBJ1-2, with D perhaps matching TRBD1 (5 bases). CDR3 length: 15 residues. With 1 base removed from V and 0 bases from J, the gap between germline ends came to 9 bases. Germline CDR1 reads SEHNR; CDR2 reads FQNEAQ (reference sequence).

The sample holds one count of this clone. The rearrangement links TRBV9 to TRBJ1-6; 7 nucleotides align to TRBD1. V lost 5 bases and J lost 9; bases outside the gene matches: 8. CDR3 length: 14 residues. Germline assignment: CDR1 SGDLS and CDR2 YYNGEE. The CDR3 region is CASSQGGATSPLHF. The DNA of the CDR3 is TGTGCCAGCAGTCAAGGGGGCGCGACTTCACCCCTCCACTTT. Full variable domain (outside the CDR3, taken from reference TRBV9 and TRBJ1-6): DSGVTQTPKHLITATGQRVTLRCSPRSGDLSVYWYQQSLDQGLQFLIQYYNGEERAKGNILERFSAQQFPDLHSELNLSSLELGDSALYFCASSQGGATSPLHFGNGTRLTVT.

This chain uses TRBV7-9 with TRBJ2-6; TRBD1 matches 12 bases. The germline V gene has CDR1 SEHNR and CDR2 FQNEAQ (reference sequence). V shed 2 bases, J shed 4 bases, and the junction held 9 bases outside the gene matches. The CDR3 spans 19 residues. CDR3 region: CASSLPRDRGRGGANVLTF. CDR3 in DNA: TGTGCCAGCAGCTTACCACGGGACAGGGGGCGAGGAGGGGCCAACGTCCTGACTTTC.

The chain combines TRBV7-9 with TRBJ1-1; TRBD1 matches at 9 bases. After removal of 8 bases from V and 10 bases from J, the junction contained 8 bases not matched to a gene. This CDR3 is 12 amino acids long. The germline V gene has CDR1 SEHNR and CDR2 FQNEAQ (reference sequence). CDR3 sequence reads: CASLRDRDRAFF. The CDR3 bases are TGTGCCAGCCTAAGGGACAGGGATAGAGCTTTCTTT.

The chain employs TRBV10-3 and TRBJ1-5, with TRBD1 matching 10 bases. Germline V CDR1 and CDR2: ENHRY, SYGVKD. The CDR3 runs 16 residues. The V gene end was trimmed by 3 bases and the J gene end by 6 bases; junction bases not matched to a gene: 8. DNA for the CDR3: TGTGCCATCAGTGAAGGGTCGGACAGGGGGTTTCAGCCCCAGCATTTT. Translating gives CAISEGSDRGFQPQHF.

This chain links TRBV5-6 with TRBJ1-5, with TRBD1 matching 11 bases. J lost 3 bases, V lost 1 base, and 9 bases had no gene match. CDR1 and CDR2 (germline): SGHDT, YYEEEE. The CDR3 covers 18 residues. The CDR3 bases are TGTGCCAGCAGCTTGCGAAGGGGACAGGGGGGCTTCAATCAGCCCCAGCATTTT. Protein sequence: CASSLRRGQGGFNQPQHF.

This chain connects TRBV6-4 to TRBJ1-6; 7 positions agree with TRBD1. Trimming took 6 bases from V and 1 from J; bases not matched to a gene: 6. From germline, CDR1 is MRHNA and CDR2 SNTAGT. There are 16 residues in the CDR3. CDR3 nucleotide sequence: TGTGCCAGCAGAGTTGACAGGGAGTCCTATAATTCACCCCTCCACTTT. Translation: CASRVDRESYNSPLHF.

The rearrangement links TRBV19 to TRBJ1-1; 8 bases fit TRBD1. The CDR3 totals 17 residues. CDR1 is LNHDA and CDR2 is SQIVND in the germline V gene (reference sequence). With V trimmed by 8 bases and J by 9 bases, 23 bases remained unmatched. Here the CDR3 DNA reads TGTGCCAGTCTTACTGGATCGGGACAGGTACCCCTCGCTAAAGCTTTCTTT. This sequence encodes CASLTGSGQVPLAKAFF.

This rearrangement joins TRBV30 to TRBJ2-3; 11 nucleotides match TRBD1. The junction had 8 bases not matched to a gene; V was cut back by 2 bases and J by 4 bases. The germline V gene encodes CDR1 GTSNPN and CDR2 SVGIG (reference sequence). The CDR3 has 16 amino acids. The CDR3 sequence: CAWSSLPGQGADTQYF. Written as DNA, the CDR3 is TGTGCCTGGAGTTCCCTTCCGGGACAGGGGGCAGATACGCAGTATTTT.

This chain joins TRBV27 and TRBJ1-2; 9 nucleotides agree with TRBD1. The germline CDR1 and CDR2 sequences are MNHEY and SMNVEV (reference sequence). Trimming removed 6 bases from V and 6 bases from J; junction bases left unmatched: 5. The CDR3 has 13 residues. For the CDR3, the DNA is TGTGCCAGCAGAACTGGGACAGGGAATGGCTACACCTTC. Protein: CASRTGTGNGYTF.

The rearrangement uses TRBV2 and TRBJ2-4, with 14 bases fitting TRBD2. Trimming removed 6 bases from V and 0 bases from J; junction bases left unmatched: 19. The CDR3 consists of 22 residues. Per germline, CDR1 SNHLY and CDR2 FYNNEI. In DNA form, the CDR3 reads TGTGCCAGCAGACTTGGACTAGCGGGGGGACTGGGAGGGCCGCGAGCCAAAAACATTCAGTACTTC. Its protein is CASRLGLAGGLGGPRAKNIQYF. Supplemented by reference TRBV2 and TRBJ2-4, the full variable domain reads EPEVTQTPSHQVTQMGQEVILRCVPISNHLYFYWYRQILGQKVEFLVSFYNNEISEKSEIFDDQFSVERPDGSNFTLKIRSTKLEDSAMYFCASRLGLAGGLGGPRAKNIQYFGAGTRLSVL.

The V and J genes are TRBV19 and TRBJ1-6; D remains unclear. Germline assignment: CDR1 LNHDA and CDR2 SQIVND (reference sequence). CDR3 size: 16 residues. Trimming stripped 7 bases from V and 3 bases from J, with 16 bases between. CDR3 in DNA: TGTGCCAGTACCACGGTTGCTGGTCGCTATAATTCACCCCTCCACTTT. Amino acid sequence: CASTTVAGRYNSPLHF.